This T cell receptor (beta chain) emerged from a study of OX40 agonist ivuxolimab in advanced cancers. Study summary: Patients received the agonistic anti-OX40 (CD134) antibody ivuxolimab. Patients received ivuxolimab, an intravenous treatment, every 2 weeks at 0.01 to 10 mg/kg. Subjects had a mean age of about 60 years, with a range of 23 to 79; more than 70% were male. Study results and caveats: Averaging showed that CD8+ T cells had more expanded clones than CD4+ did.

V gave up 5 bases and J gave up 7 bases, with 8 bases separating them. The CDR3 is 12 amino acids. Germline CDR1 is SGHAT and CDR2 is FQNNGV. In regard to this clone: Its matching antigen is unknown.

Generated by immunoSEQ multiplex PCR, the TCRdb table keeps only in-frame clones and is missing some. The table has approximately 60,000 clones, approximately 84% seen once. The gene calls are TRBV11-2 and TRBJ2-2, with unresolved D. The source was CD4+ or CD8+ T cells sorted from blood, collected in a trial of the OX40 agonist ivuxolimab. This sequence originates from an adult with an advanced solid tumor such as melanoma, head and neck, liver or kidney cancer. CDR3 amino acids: CASSQHSGELFF. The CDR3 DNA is TGTGCCAGCAGCCAGCACAGCGGGGAGCTGTTTTTT.